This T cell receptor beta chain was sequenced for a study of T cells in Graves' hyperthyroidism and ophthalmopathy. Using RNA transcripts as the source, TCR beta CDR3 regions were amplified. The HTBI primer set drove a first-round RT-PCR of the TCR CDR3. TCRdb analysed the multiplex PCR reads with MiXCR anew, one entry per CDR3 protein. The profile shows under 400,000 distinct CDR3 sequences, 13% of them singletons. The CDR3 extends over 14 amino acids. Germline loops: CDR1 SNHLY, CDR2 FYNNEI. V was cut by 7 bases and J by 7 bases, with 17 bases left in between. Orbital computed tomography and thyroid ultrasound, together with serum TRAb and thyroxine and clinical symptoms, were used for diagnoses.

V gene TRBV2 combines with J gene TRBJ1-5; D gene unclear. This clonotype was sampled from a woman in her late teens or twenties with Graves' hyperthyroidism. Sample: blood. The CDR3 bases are TGTGCCAGCAACACGGGCCCAGGTCGACAGCCCCAGCATTTT. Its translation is CASNTGPGRQPQHF.